Given below is one TCR beta chain in context. As yet, its antigen is unknown. Study-level results: Tumor memory CD4+ T cell TCR gene usage was found to cluster with blood and lymph node memory CD4+ cells and with lymph node naive CD4+ cells.

From germline, CDR1 is SGHTA and CDR2 FQGNSA. V lost 4 bases and J 3 bases, leaving 7 bases between the germline ends. The CDR3 extends over 14 amino acids. CD25-based Treg depletion was applied to purified naive CD4+ T cells. Semi-nested PCR with Nested Universal Primer A followed constant-region reverse priming of full-length variable regions. Each CDR3 protein gets one entry after TCRdb re-called the 5' RACE reads with MiXCR. Among about 50,000 distinct CDR3 sequences, roughly 30% were seen once, and the ten largest hold about 2.2%. The sample taken for sequencing was naive CD4+ T cells sorted from blood. The subset was: naive CD4+ T cells, CD4+CD45RA+CD25-. This receptor was obtained from a female donor with breast cancer. This sequence joins TRBV7-2 and TRBJ2-6; D is unclear. The CDR3 bases are TGTGCCAGCAGCTACTCAGGTGGGGCCAACGTCCTGACTTTC. It is translated as CASSYSGGANVLTF.